The 12 T cell receptor beta chains given below trace back to one sample, sequenced in a study of cytomegalovirus exposure and HLA in healthy donors. The repertoire was sequenced with immunoSEQ multiplex PCR; TCRdb's copy has only in-frame clones and lacks some. The repertoire holds 200,000 or so clones, more than 80% seen once, with over 5.5% in the top ten. The sequenced material came from PBMCs. These TCRs come from a man aged 18 to 30 in good health and CMV-seropositive.

The chain couples TRBV19 to TRBJ1-5, with D perhaps TRBD1 (5 bases). V lost 10 bases and J 1 base, leaving 17 bases between the germline ends. The CDR3 contains 15 residues. Germline V gene lookup returns CDR1 LNHDA and CDR2 SQIVND (reference sequence). The CDR3 bases are TGTGCCACCCAGCGGGGGTTTGGAAGCAATCAGCCCCAGCATTTT. Its translation: CATQRGFGSNQPQHF.

The V gene is TRBV19, the J gene TRBJ2-5; D perhaps matches TRBD1 (8 bases). Trimming left V 4 bases short and J 1 base short, with 13 bases between. CDR1 is LNHDA, CDR2 SQIVND, per germline (reference sequence). The CDR3 is made up of 15 amino acids. CDR3 sequence (DNA): TGTGCCAGTAGTACCACAGGGGGGGTCCAAGAGACCCAGTACTTC. Protein: CASSTTGGVQETQYF.

J is TRBJ2-2 and V is TRBV11-3; 9 nucleotides match TRBD1. This CDR3 region has 15 residues. Germline V gives CDR1 SGHNT, CDR2 YENEEA. V was pared by 6 bases and J by 8 bases, with 10 bases of the junction left unmatched. CDR3 in DNA: TGTGCCAGCAGTCTCAGGACAGGGGACCAAGGGGAGCTGTTTTTT. It translates to CASSLRTGDQGELFF.

This chain connects TRBV28 to TRBJ1-4; perhaps TRBD1 as D (6 bases). The CDR3 runs 15 residues. Germline V gene data show CDR1 as MDHEN and CDR2 as SYDVKM. V was pared by 3 bases and J by 4 bases, with 12 bases between. The CDR3 nucleotides read TGTGCCAGCAGTTTTTGGGCAGGGGATAATGAAAAACTGTTTTTT. Translated, it gives CASSFWAGDNEKLFF.

This chain links TRBV5-1 with TRBJ2-2; D uncertain. Germline values: CDR1 SGHRS, CDR2 YFSETQ. V lost 4 bases, J lost 5 bases, and 3 bases lay in between. The CDR3 loop spans 11 amino acids. The CDR3 DNA sequence: TGCGCCAGCAGCGCGACCGGGGAGCTGTTTTTT. This translates into CASSATGELFF.

Only one count was recorded for this clone. The rearrangement uses TRBV6-4 and TRBJ1-2; possibly TRBD1 for D (6 bases). Germline CDR1 and CDR2: MRHNA and SNTAGT. Trimming removed 3 bases from V and 4 bases from J, with 9 bases in between. The CDR3 is made up of 13 amino acids. The CDR3 nucleotides read TGTGCCAGCAGTGAGGGCAGGGGCTATGGCTACACCTTC. Amino acids: CASSEGRGYGYTF.

V is TRBV27 and J is TRBJ1-5; TRBD1 agrees at 7 bases. The CDR3 has 15 amino acids. Germline loops: CDR1 MNHEY, CDR2 SMNVEV (reference sequence). V gave up 3 bases and J gave up 1 base; unmatched junction bases: 3. The CDR3 loop reads CASSFRDRSNQPQHF. CDR3 DNA sequence: TGTGCCAGCAGTTTCCGGGACAGAAGCAATCAGCCCCAGCATTTT.

Notes on this clone: An end of the junction differs from the germline gene, which may be a read error. The chain has TRBV11-2 and TRBJ2-3, with 7 positions matching TRBD1. CDR3 length: 11 residues. CDR1 SGHAT and CDR2 FQNNGV come from the germline V gene. The CDR3 region has the DNA TGTGCCAGCAGCCGAGACAGGGTACCTACTTTT. Protein sequence: CASSRDRVPTF.

The chain couples TRBV29-1 to TRBJ2-7; 7 nucleotides match TRBD2. The CDR3 length is 14 residues. V trimming: 6 bases; J trimming: 1 base; junction bases outside the gene matches: 9. The germline V gene has CDR1 SQVTM and CDR2 ANQGSEA. Here the CDR3 reads CSVPGGRGSYEQYF. In DNA form, the CDR3 reads TGCAGCGTACCCGGCGGGAGAGGGTCCTACGAGCAGTACTTC.

This clone has more than one count but fewer than ten. The chain has TRBV28 and TRBJ2-7; a weak D match, TRBD1 (6 bases). V shed 4 bases and J shed 2 bases, with 24 bases lying between them. Germline assignment: CDR1 MDHEN and CDR2 SYDVKM. The CDR3 is 18 residues long. CDR3 nucleotides: TGTGCCAGCAGTTCACCGGGACATTTTTCCTACCCGACCTACGAGCAGTACTTC. Encoded protein: CASSSPGHFSYPTYEQYF. Looking up the rest from reference TRBV28 and TRBJ2-7 gives the full variable domain: DVKVTQSSRYLVKRTGEKVFLECVQDMDHENMFWYRQDPGLGLRLIYFSYDVKMKEKGDIPEGYSVSREKKERFSLILESASTNQTSMYLCASSSPGHFSYPTYEQYFGPGTRLTVT.

This chain uses TRBV6-4 with TRBJ1-2; D not resolved. The CDR3 extends over 14 amino acids. The germline V gene has CDR1 MRHNA and CDR2 SNTAGT. Trimming took off 0 bases at V and 4 bases at J, with 9 bases between the two ends. The CDR3 loop reads CASSDSFASYGYTF. CDR3 nucleotide sequence: TGTGCCAGCAGTGACTCGTTCGCCAGCTATGGCTACACCTTC.

J is TRBJ2-7 and V is TRBV7-6; TRBD1 agrees at 7 bases. The germline CDR1 and CDR2 sequences are SGHVS and FNYEAQ. Unmatched junction bases numbered 14, after V lost 5 bases and J lost 7 bases. There are 15 residues in the CDR3. For the CDR3, the DNA is TGTGCCAGCAGCCGGAGCAAGGGGGCGCTCGGGGAGCAGTACTTC. The encoded protein is CASSRSKGALGEQYF.